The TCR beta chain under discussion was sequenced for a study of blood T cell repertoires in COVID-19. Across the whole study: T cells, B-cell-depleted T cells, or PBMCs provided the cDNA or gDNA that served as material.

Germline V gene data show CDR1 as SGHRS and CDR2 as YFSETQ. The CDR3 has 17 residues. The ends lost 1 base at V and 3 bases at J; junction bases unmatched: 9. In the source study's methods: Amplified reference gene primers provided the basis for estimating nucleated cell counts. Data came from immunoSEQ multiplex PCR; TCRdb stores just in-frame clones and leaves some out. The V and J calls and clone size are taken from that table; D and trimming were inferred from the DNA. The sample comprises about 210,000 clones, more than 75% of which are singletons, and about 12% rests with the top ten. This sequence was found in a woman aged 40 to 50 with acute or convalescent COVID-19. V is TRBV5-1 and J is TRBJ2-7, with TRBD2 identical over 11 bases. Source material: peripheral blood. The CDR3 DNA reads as TGCGCCAGCAGCTTGACGGTGACTAGCGGGGAGCACTACGAGCAGTACTTC. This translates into CASSLTVTSGEHYEQYF. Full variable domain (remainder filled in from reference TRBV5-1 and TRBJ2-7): KAGVTQTPRYLIKTRGQQVTLSCSPISGHRSVSWYQQTPGQGLQFLFEYFSETQRNKGNFPGRFSGRQFSNSRSEMNVSTLELGDSALYLCASSLTVTSGEHYEQYFGPGTRLTVT.